Following are 20 T cell receptor beta chains from one sample sequenced in a study of shared clonotypes between healthy human individuals. Naive CD8 cells comprised CD45RO-negative, CCR7-positively selected cells, excluding terminally differentiated effector memory CD45RA+ cells. The assay was immunoSEQ multiplex PCR, and TCRdb's table has in-frame clones only and misses some. The repertoire holds more than 2 million clones, with over 85% as singletons. Sequenced: naive CD8+ T cells sorted from blood. The receptors were sampled from a man between 18 and 35 years old in good health.

The chain recombines TRBV30 with TRBJ2-1; tentatively, D is TRBD1 or TRBD2 (5 bases each). CDR3 length equals 18 residues. V lost 1 base, J lost 8 bases, and 27 bases lay in between. CDR1 is GTSNPN, CDR2 SVGIG, per germline (reference sequence). CDR3 protein: CAWSALPGTLVVGDEQFF. For the CDR3, the DNA is TGTGCCTGGAGTGCCCTTCCCGGGACCCTCGTGGTTGGCGATGAGCAGTTCTTC.

J is TRBJ1-1 and V is TRBV2; no clear D. This CDR3 is built from 12 residues. The V and J ends lost 9 bases and 0 bases respectively, with 8 bases between them. Germline lookup yields CDR1 SNHLY and CDR2 FYNNEI. CDR3 loop: CARGVLNTEAFF. CDR3 DNA: TGTGCCAGAGGCGTCCTGAACACTGAAGCTTTCTTT.

The V and J genes are TRBV4-1 and TRBJ2-1, with D perhaps TRBD1 or TRBD2 (5 bases each). This CDR3 has 14 amino acids. Germline lookup yields CDR1 MGHRA and CDR2 YSYEKL. V gave up 0 bases and J gave up 4 bases, with 7 bases separating them. The CDR3 spells CASSQDEGYNEQFF. CDR3 DNA sequence: TGCGCCAGCAGCCAAGATGAGGGGTACAATGAGCAGTTCTTC.

The chain is built from TRBV9 and TRBJ2-7; no clear D gene. The CDR3 totals 15 residues. Trimming took 3 bases from V and 4 from J, leaving 17 bases between them. Germline loops: CDR1 SGDLS, CDR2 YYNGEE. The DNA of the CDR3 is TGTGCCAGCAGCGCCGGGTCCACTTTGGGGTACGAGCAGTACTTC. Translation gives CASSAGSTLGYEQYF. The variable domain in full, completed from reference TRBV9 and TRBJ2-7, reads DSGVTQTPKHLITATGQRVTLRCSPRSGDLSVYWYQQSLDQGLQFLIQYYNGEERAKGNILERFSAQQFPDLHSELNLSSLELGDSALYFCASSAGSTLGYEQYFGPGTRLTVT.

J is TRBJ2-3 and V is TRBV5-6; D gene ambiguous. The CDR3 covers 13 residues. CDR1 SGHDT and CDR2 YYEEEE come from the germline V gene. V dropped 2 bases and J dropped 2 bases, with 6 bases sitting between them. The CDR3 loop reads CASSLLITDTQYF. The CDR3 region has the DNA TGTGCCAGCAGCTTACTTATCACAGATACGCAGTATTTT. Variable domain in full (rest from reference TRBV5-6 and TRBJ2-3): DAGVTQSPTHLIKTRGQQVTLRCSPKSGHDTVSWYQQALGQGPQFIFQYYEEEERQRGNFPDRFSGHQFPNYSSELNVNALLLGDSALYLCASSLLITDTQYFGPGTRLTVL.

This sequence joins TRBV5-1 and TRBJ2-5; 7 positions match TRBD2. CDR1 and CDR2 from the germline V gene are SGHRS and YFSETQ. This CDR3 has 15 amino acids. V dropped 2 bases and J dropped 0; count of bases not matched to a gene: 4. CDR3 coding DNA: TGCGCCAGCAGCTTCGAGCGGGGTAACCAAGAGACCCAGTACTTC. Encoded protein: CASSFERGNQETQYF.

V gene TRBV29-1 combines with J gene TRBJ2-2, with D unresolved. The CDR3 extends over 11 amino acids. V was trimmed by 6 bases and J by 7 bases, leaving 9 bases between them. Germline V lookup: CDR1 SQVTM, CDR2 ANQGSEA. CDR3 in amino acids: CSVVIYGELFF. The DNA for the CDR3 is TGCAGCGTCGTGATCTACGGGGAGCTGTTTTTT.

This chain connects TRBV5-1 to TRBJ2-1; D perhaps matches TRBD2 (5 bases). The ends were cut back, 6 bases at V and 0 bases at J, with 13 bases in the middle. This CDR3 has 15 amino acids. Germline V gene lookup returns CDR1 SGHRS and CDR2 YFSETQ. CDR3 amino acids: CASNDRDNSYNEQFF. The CDR3 bases are TGCGCCAGCAACGACCGGGATAACTCCTACAATGAGCAGTTCTTC.

The chain links TRBV21-1 to TRBJ2-7; TRBD2 is taken as the D call from the table, unchecked against the DNA. TRBV21-1 is tagged as a pseudogene. This CDR3 comprises 16 residues. Here the CDR3 DNA reads TGTGCCAGCAGCAAAGGGACTAGCGGAGCACTCTACGAGCAGTACTTC. Its translation is CASSKGTSGALYEQYF.

Points on this clone: Additional DNA sequences in this sample encode the identical CDR3. V gene TRBV30 combines with J gene TRBJ1-1; D is unresolved. Trimming cost V 3 bases and J 4 bases, with 9 bases left between them. Germline values: CDR1 GTSNPN, CDR2 SVGIG (reference sequence). CDR3 length: 12 residues. The CDR3 DNA reads TGTGCCTGGAGCCTGGAGGGCACTGAAGCTTTCTTT. Protein: CAWSLEGTEAFF. Complete variable domain (other parts from reference TRBV30 and TRBJ1-1): SQTIHQWPATLVQPVGSPLSLECTVEGTSNPNLYWYRQAAGRGLQLLFYSVGIGQISSEVPQNLSASRPQDRQFILSSKKLLLSDSGFYLCAWSLEGTEAFFGQGTRLTVV.

This sequence joins TRBV28 and TRBJ2-2, with TRBD1 identical over 8 bases. V was clipped by 6 bases and J by 8 bases; unmatched bases: 14. Germline lookup yields CDR1 MDHEN and CDR2 SYDVKM. The CDR3 is 16 amino acids. DNA for the CDR3: TGTGCCAGCAGACCACCCGGGACAGGCCCCACGGGGGAGCTGTTTTTT. It specifies CASRPPGTGPTGELFF.

The J gene is TRBJ2-1, the V gene TRBV7-6, with D perhaps TRBD2 (8 bases). Germline loops: CDR1 SGHVS, CDR2 FNYEAQ. Trimming took 2 bases from V and 3 from J, leaving 29 bases between them. The CDR3 is 21 residues long. DNA for the CDR3: TGTGCCAGCAGCTTAAAGGTAGCGGGACAGATAAAGGGGTCGTACTACAATGAGCAGTTCTTC. Encoded protein: CASSLKVAGQIKGSYYNEQFF.

The chain links TRBV27 to TRBJ1-2; TRBD1 agrees at 12 bases. This CDR3 contains 17 residues. V shed 5 bases, J shed 4 bases, and the junction held 11 bases outside the gene matches. Germline V CDR1 and CDR2: MNHEY, SMNVEV (reference sequence). The CDR3 here is CASSPSRDRGRIYGYTF. DNA for the CDR3: TGTGCCAGCAGTCCAAGCCGGGACAGGGGGCGCATCTATGGCTACACCTTC.

As concerns this clone: Within the sample, other DNA sequences also encode this same CDR3. V is TRBV5-6 and J is TRBJ1-2, with D hard to call. The V and J ends lost 0 bases and 4 bases respectively, with 7 bases between them. Looked up from germline, CDR1 is SGHDT and CDR2 is YYEEEE. The CDR3 spans 13 residues. The CDR3 coding sequence is TGTGCCAGCAGCTTGGGGGAGGGCTATGGCTACACCTTC. This encodes CASSLGEGYGYTF. The full variable domain, its missing parts supplied by reference TRBV5-6 and TRBJ1-2, is DAGVTQSPTHLIKTRGQQVTLRCSPKSGHDTVSWYQQALGQGPQFIFQYYEEEERQRGNFPDRFSGHQFPNYSSELNVNALLLGDSALYLCASSLGEGYGYTFGSGTRLTVV.

This clone was observed a few times. The genes are TRBV7-9 and TRBJ2-3; perhaps D is TRBD1 or TRBD2 (5 bases each). The germline V gene has CDR1 SEHNR and CDR2 FQNEAQ (reference sequence). Trimming took off 7 bases at V and 0 bases at J, with 17 bases between the two ends. This CDR3 comprises 16 residues. DNA of the CDR3: TGTGCCAGCACAGATTCGCAGGGAGTTAGCACAGATACGCAGTATTTT. It translates to CASTDSQGVSTDTQYF.

The rearrangement joins TRBV7-9 to TRBJ2-1; the match to TRBD1 covers 12 bases. The V gene's germline CDR1 is SEHNR and CDR2 FQNEAQ (reference sequence). This CDR3 comprises 16 residues. V was pared by 4 bases and J by 9 bases, with 10 bases of the junction left unmatched. CDR3 nucleotide sequence: TGTGCCAGCAGCTCTAATATGGGACAGGGGGCTGGTGAGCAGTTCTTC. This translates into CASSSNMGQGAGEQFF.

This chain links TRBV10-3 with TRBJ2-7; 9 nucleotides match TRBD2. There are 16 residues in the CDR3. Per the germline V gene, CDR1 is ENHRY and CDR2 is SYGVKD. V dropped 0 bases and J dropped 1; count of bases not matched to a gene: 4. Written as DNA, the CDR3 is TGTGCCATCAGTGAGTCTACGGGACTAGCTTCCTACGAGCAGTACTTC. Amino acid sequence: CAISESTGLASYEQYF.

The chain is built from TRBV2 and TRBJ1-4; D might be TRBD1 (6 bases). CDR1 SNHLY and CDR2 FYNNEI come from the germline V gene. The CDR3 spans 14 residues. The ends were cut back, 3 bases at V and 5 bases at J, with 10 bases in the middle. CDR3 loop: CASSDGGANEKLFF. Here the CDR3 DNA reads TGTGCCAGCAGTGACGGGGGCGCAAATGAAAAACTGTTTTTT.

A remark on this clone: This same CDR3 is encoded by further DNA sequences in the sample. The gene calls are TRBV28 and TRBJ1-3; D possibly corresponds to TRBD1 (5 bases). The germline V gene encodes CDR1 MDHEN and CDR2 SYDVKM. V was shortened by 1 base and J by 4 bases, with 8 bases between the two germline ends. The CDR3 covers 14 residues. CDR3 sequence (DNA): TGTGCCAGCAGTTTATCAGGGACCGGAAACACCATATATTTT. Translating gives CASSLSGTGNTIYF.

This clone is a singleton in its sample. The chain employs TRBV19 and TRBJ1-2, with 8 positions matching TRBD1. The trim removed 5 bases at V and 4 bases at J, leaving 12 bases unmatched. The CDR3 is made up of 16 amino acids. Germline lookup yields CDR1 LNHDA and CDR2 SQIVND (reference sequence). The chain's CDR3 is CASSPPAGGEGYGYTF. In DNA form, the CDR3 reads TGTGCCAGTAGTCCCCCGGCAGGGGGCGAGGGCTATGGCTACACCTTC. Supplemented by reference TRBV19 and TRBJ1-2, the full variable domain reads DGGITQSPKYLFRKEGQNVTLSCEQNLNHDAMYWYRQDPGQGLRLIYYSQIVNDFQKGDIAEGYSVSREKKESFPLTVTSAQKNPTAFYLCASSPPAGGEGYGYTFGSGTRLTVV.